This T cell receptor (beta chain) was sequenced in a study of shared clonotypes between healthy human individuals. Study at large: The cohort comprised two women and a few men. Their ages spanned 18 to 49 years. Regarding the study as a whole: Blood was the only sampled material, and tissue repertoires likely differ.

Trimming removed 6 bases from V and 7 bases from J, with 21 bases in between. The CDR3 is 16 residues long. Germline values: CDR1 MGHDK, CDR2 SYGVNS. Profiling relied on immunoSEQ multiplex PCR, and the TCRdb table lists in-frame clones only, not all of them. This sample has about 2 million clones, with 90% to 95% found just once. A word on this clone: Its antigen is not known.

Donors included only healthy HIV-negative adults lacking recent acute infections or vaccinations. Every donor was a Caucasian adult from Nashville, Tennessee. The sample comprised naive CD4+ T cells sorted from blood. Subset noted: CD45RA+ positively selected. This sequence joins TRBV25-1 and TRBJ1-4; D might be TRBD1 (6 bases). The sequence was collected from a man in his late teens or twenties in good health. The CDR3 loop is CASSGYLQVGAEKLFF. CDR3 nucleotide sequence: TGTGCCAGCAGCGGTTATCTACAGGTGGGGGCTGAAAAACTGTTTTTT.